This TCR beta chain was identified in a study of neurological immune-mediated disorders. For the study at large: The approximately 35 multiple sclerosis patients comprised approximately 31 relapsing-remitting and 3 secondary progressive cases.

It was from 2 million PBMCs stored at -80 C that the unsorted libraries were obtained. Germline V gene data show CDR1 as SGHRS and CDR2 as YFSETQ. The CDR3 sequence is 16 residues long. V lost 0 bases, J lost 3 bases, and 6 bases stayed unmatched. Study-level points and caveats: It was HTLV-1-associated myelopathy that showed the most TCR clonal expansion, while multiple sclerosis showed the least, falling below healthy controls.

There are many counts of this clonotype. Its antigen is unidentified. The cDNA was generated by 5'RACE with 10-nucleotide random UMIs. MiXCR, applied by TCRdb to the 5' RACE reads, yields one record per CDR3 protein. Here the sample spans 87,000 or so distinct CDR3 sequences, around 3.3% being singletons. The TCR was taken from a woman aged 18-29 years with multiple sclerosis. The sequenced material came from PBMCs. V and J are TRBV5-1 and TRBJ2-7, with TRBD2 matching over 10 bases. The CDR3: CASSLVSGGIHYEQYF. In nucleotides, the CDR3 is TGCGCCAGCAGCTTGGTTAGCGGGGGGATACACTACGAGCAGTACTTC.